This TCR beta chain was sequenced during a study of identical twins. Findings and limits, study-wide: Cord blood's abundant beta clonotypes had fewer insertions, unlike memory repertoires.

TCRdb reprocessed the 5' RACE reads via MiXCR and lists one record per CDR3 protein. The profile shows hundreds of thousands of distinct CDR3 sequences, 24% of them singletons. There are 14 residues in the CDR3. Germline lookup yields CDR1 DFQATT and CDR2 SNEGSKA (reference sequence). The V and J ends lost 2 bases and 11 bases, in that order; junction bases with no gene match: 11. This clonotype was seen more than once but under ten times. Its antigen is unknown. This sample was also put to use in a study of T cells expressing NK-cell markers. That paper notes: A few donors likewise had their CD3+CD56-NKG2C+ fraction led by these clonotypes.

The source material was CD4+ T cells sorted from blood. This chain links TRBV20-1 with TRBJ1-4; 7 bases match TRBD1. The TCR originated in a young woman in good health. The CDR3 bases are TGCAGTGCTAGATTCCTCGACGCGACAGGGAAACTGTTTTTT. Translation: CSARFLDATGKLFF.